This T cell receptor (beta chain) was recorded in a study of blood T cell repertoires in COVID-19. Background on the study: Collection of acute and convalescent COVID-19 samples took place in the United States, Italy and Spain. T cells, B-cell-depleted T cells, or PBMCs supplied cDNA or gDNA.

Assay used: immunoSEQ multiplex PCR; TCRdb lists only in-frame clones, some missing. This repertoire shows some 170,000 clones, about three quarters found once; its top ten account for around 2.8%. V shed 1 base and J shed 3 bases, with 6 bases lying between them. The germline gives CDR1 SGHTA, CDR2 FQGNSA. This CDR3 contains 13 residues. This chain uses TRBV7-2 with TRBJ1-1; weak D call: TRBD1 (5 bases). This receptor was identified in a man in his 70s with acute or convalescent COVID-19. The sequenced material came from peripheral blood. CDR3 nucleotides: TGTGCCAGCAGCTTAGAGGGGCACACTGAAGCTTTCTTT. This encodes CASSLEGHTEAFF.